These 27 T cell receptor beta chains were all obtained from the same sample, sequenced in a study of low-dose radiotherapy and immunotherapy resistance in tumors. Both TCRalpha and TCRbeta chains were reverse transcribed with V-gene-specific primers. The PCR that amplified TCRs ran for about 20 cycles, relying on a constant-region primer and a V-primer adapter. From the reads, TCRdb called clonotypes with MiXCR, one entry per CDR3 protein. Of more than 45,000 distinct CDR3 sequences in the sample, about 23% are singletons; the top ten hold around 5.7%. Time point specified: before trial treatment. The specimen was PBMCs, collected before treatment. These receptors were collected from a male donor with prostate cancer.

The CDR3 loop reads CASSVRAPHSGNTIYF. DNA of the CDR3: TGTGCCAGCAGTGTGCGGGCCCCTCACTCTGGAAACACCATATATTTT. V usage is TRBV28 and J usage is TRBJ1-3, with D unresolved. The ends were cut back, 5 bases at V and 0 bases at J, with 14 bases in the middle. This CDR3 is 16 amino acids long. The V gene's germline CDR1 is MDHEN and CDR2 SYDVKM.

This clonotype showed up many times. The chain recombines TRBV6-2 or TRBV6-3 with TRBJ2-1; D is ambiguous. The CDR3 has 12 residues. Germline-derived CDR1 and CDR2 are MNHEY and SVGEGT. Trimming removed 6 bases at V and 6 bases at J, with 9 bases between. CDR3 nucleotide sequence: TGTGCCAGCAGGGGCAGTATCAATGAGCAGTTCTTC. It translates to CASRGSINEQFF.

This clonotype occurred many times. This chain links TRBV10-3 with TRBJ2-7; D may match TRBD1 or TRBD2 (5 bases each). The length of the CDR3 is 13 residues. The germline V gene encodes CDR1 ENHRY and CDR2 SYGVKD. V was shortened by 3 bases and J by 7 bases, with 13 bases between the two germline ends. The CDR3, as DNA: TGTGCCATCAGTGATCGAGGGGTCGGGGAGCAGTACTTC. This translates into CAISDRGVGEQYF.

This clonotype appeared a few times. Mismatch with germline at one junction end may stem from a read error. The chain has TRBV5-4 and TRBJ2-1; 8 bases align to TRBD2. The CDR3 totals 16 residues. CDR1 and CDR2 from the germline V gene are SGHNT and YYREEE (reference sequence). The CDR3 region has the DNA TGTGCCAGCAGCTTGGGGGGACTAGTCCCTGACAATGGGCAGTTCTTC. This codes for CASSLGGLVPDNGQFF.

The sample holds many counts of this clonotype. The chain uses TRBV15 and TRBJ1-1; 8 nucleotides agree with TRBD1. V lost 1 base and J lost 14; bases outside the gene matches: 6. The CDR3 sequence is 12 residues long. Germline V CDR1 and CDR2: LNHNV, YYDKDF (reference sequence). The CDR3: CATSRGTGHPFF. The DNA for the CDR3 is TGTGCCACCAGCAGAGGGACAGGGCACCCGTTCTTT.

This clonotype was seen repeatedly, ten times or more. This chain links TRBV12-3 or TRBV12-4 with TRBJ1-5, with D uncertain. CDR3 size: 14 residues. V lost 5 bases, J lost 0 bases, and 8 bases lay in between. The CDR3 coding sequence is TGTGCCAGCAGTGCCGCACCTAGCAATCAGCCCCAGCATTTT. Translation: CASSAAPSNQPQHF.

Ten or more counts support this clonotype. The rearrangement links TRBV29-1 to TRBJ1-1; 7 bases align to TRBD1. Per germline, CDR1 SQVTM and CDR2 ANQGSEA. CDR3 length: 15 amino acids. V lost 1 base to trimming and J lost 0 bases; unmatched junction nucleotides: 5. Here the CDR3 reads CSVEGGGQVNTEAFF. The CDR3 nucleotides are TGCAGCGTTGAAGGGGGAGGACAGGTGAACACTGAAGCTTTCTTT.

Many counts were recorded for this clonotype. This chain joins TRBV28 and TRBJ1-4; a possible D gene is TRBD1 (6 bases). The germline gives CDR1 MDHEN, CDR2 SYDVKM. The CDR3 covers 12 residues. Trimming took 11 bases from V and 6 from J, leaving 13 bases between them. In nucleotides, the CDR3 is TGTGCCGCCGGGGGGCGGGATGAAAAACTGTTTTTT. Residues: CAAGGRDEKLFF.

J is TRBJ2-3 and V is TRBV30; tentatively, D is TRBD1 (5 bases). The CDR3 contains 14 residues. The V end lost 1 base, the J end lost 2 bases, and 10 bases lay between the germline ends. Germline V gives CDR1 GTSNPN, CDR2 SVGIG (reference sequence). This CDR3 is CAWSAGLNTDTQYF. As DNA, the CDR3 is TGTGCCTGGAGTGCAGGGCTTAACACAGATACGCAGTATTTT. Full variable domain (remainder filled in from reference TRBV30 and TRBJ2-3): SQTIHQWPATLVQPVGSPLSLECTVEGTSNPNLYWYRQAAGRGLQLLFYSVGIGQISSEVPQNLSASRPQDRQFILSSKKLLLSDSGFYLCAWSAGLNTDTQYFGPGTRLTVL.

This clonotype was recorded a few times. V and J are TRBV23-1 and TRBJ1-3; D is uncertain. TRBV23-1 is an open reading frame whose function is uncertain. The V end was cut by 0 bases, the J end by 4 bases, with 4 bases between. The CDR3 totals 13 residues. Here the CDR3 reads CASSQSFGNTIYF. CDR3 DNA: TGCGCCAGCAGTCAATCCTTCGGAAACACCATATATTTT.

This clonotype was seen ten or more times. V usage is TRBV6-2 or TRBV6-3 and J usage is TRBJ2-1; TRBD1 agrees at 7 bases. After removal of 6 bases from V and 2 bases from J, the junction contained 7 bases not matched to a gene. Germline CDR1 reads MNHEY; CDR2 reads SVGEGT. The CDR3 length is 15 residues. CDR3 bases: TGTGCCAGCAGGGAGACAGGGATAGCCTACAATGAGCAGTTCTTC. Residues: CASRETGIAYNEQFF.

This clonotype was detected only once. The V gene is TRBV5-6, the J gene TRBJ2-1; 11 nucleotides line up with TRBD2. Germline CDR1 reads SGHDT; CDR2 reads YYEEEE. The CDR3 extends over 16 amino acids. V was clipped by 3 bases and J by 3 bases; unmatched bases: 5. The CDR3 DNA is TGTGCCAGCAGCTCACCCACTAGCGGGAGCTACAATGAGCAGTTCTTC. It yields the protein CASSSPTSGSYNEQFF.

The gene calls are TRBV5-1 and TRBJ1-1, with 9 bases that match TRBD1. The CDR3 covers 15 residues. CDR1 is SGHRS and CDR2 is YFSETQ in the germline V gene. V gave up 1 base and J gave up 6 bases; unmatched junction bases: 7. CDR3 region: CASSLRTGVTSEAFF. The CDR3 DNA follows: TGCGCCAGCAGCTTGAGGACAGGGGTCACGTCTGAAGCTTTCTTT.

The chain combines TRBV30 with TRBJ2-6; D is ambiguous. Looked up from germline, CDR1 is GTSNPN and CDR2 is SVGIG (reference sequence). This CDR3 comprises 13 residues. Trimming took 6 bases from V and 2 from J, leaving 8 bases between them. CDR3 DNA: TGTGCCTGTTACCCCGCTGGGGCCAACGTCCTGACTTTC. Its translation: CACYPAGANVLTF.

At least ten counts were recorded for this clonotype. The rearrangement links TRBV29-1 to TRBJ2-3, with unresolved D. The CDR3 has 10 residues. Germline values: CDR1 SQVTM, CDR2 ANQGSEA. V lost 7 bases and J lost 3, with 5 bases in between. The CDR3 nucleotides read TGCAGCGGCCTAACAGATACGCAGTATTTT. Translating it yields CSGLTDTQYF.

This clonotype was observed at least ten times. The J gene is TRBJ2-2, the V gene TRBV7-2; 9 nucleotides line up with TRBD2. In germline, CDR1 is SGHTA, CDR2 FQGNSA. There are 15 residues in the CDR3. V was clipped by 5 bases and J by 0 bases; unmatched bases: 1. As DNA, the CDR3 is TGTGCCAGCAGCCCTAGCGGGGCGAACACCGGGGAGCTGTTTTTT. Amino acid sequence: CASSPSGANTGELFF.

J is TRBJ1-5 and V is TRBV10-3; D gene unclear. Germline V gene sequence: CDR1 ENHRY, CDR2 SYGVKD. V lost 4 bases to trimming and J lost 6 bases, with 7 bases between them. The CDR3 length is 12 residues. This CDR3 reads CAISGEAQPQHF. CDR3 sequence (DNA): TGTGCCATCAGTGGAGAGGCTCAGCCCCAGCATTTT.

This clonotype came up many times. CDR3 in amino acids: CASSPFLYEQYF. The CDR3 DNA reads as TGTGCCAGCAGTCCGTTCCTCTACGAGCAGTACTTC. The V and J genes are TRBV2 and TRBJ2-7, with D unresolved. The CDR3 totals 12 residues. With 5 bases removed from V and 3 bases from J, the gap between germline ends came to 8 bases. CDR1 is SNHLY and CDR2 is FYNNEI in the germline V gene.

This clonotype has a count of ten or more. The V gene is TRBV10-3, the J gene TRBJ2-5; D not certain. CDR3 size: 14 residues. Germline CDR1 reads ENHRY; CDR2 reads SYGVKD. V shed 6 bases and J shed 1 base, with 12 bases lying between them. The CDR3 spells CAISPDGSQETQYF. CDR3 in DNA: TGTGCCATCAGCCCGGACGGATCCCAAGAGACCCAGTACTTC.

The chain joins TRBV7-9 to TRBJ1-6; a possible D gene is TRBD1 (5 bases). V lost 5 bases and J lost 9, with 11 bases in between. Germline assignment: CDR1 SEHNR and CDR2 FQNEAQ (reference sequence). The CDR3 runs 13 residues. The CDR3, as DNA: TGTGCCAGCAGCGTAGGGACTTCTTCACCCCTCCACTTT. This sequence encodes CASSVGTSSPLHF.

V usage is TRBV7-6 and J usage is TRBJ2-3; a possible D gene is TRBD2 (6 bases). Trimming removed 8 bases at V and 0 bases at J, with 9 bases between. CDR3 length equals 13 residues. Germline V CDR1 and CDR2: SGHVS, FNYEAQ. The CDR3 coding sequence is TGTGCCAGCGAGGAGGGTAGCACAGATACGCAGTATTTT. Translated, it gives CASEEGSTDTQYF.

This clonotype was recorded at least ten times. V usage is TRBV14 and J usage is TRBJ2-1, with 7 bases fitting TRBD2. Germline assignment: CDR1 SGHDN and CDR2 FVKESK. V shed 1 base, J shed 1 base, and the junction held 7 bases outside the gene matches. The CDR3 runs to 17 residues. CDR3 residues: CASSQGFGGSSYNEQFF. In DNA form, the CDR3 reads TGTGCCAGCAGCCAAGGGTTCGGCGGGAGTTCCTACAATGAGCAGTTCTTC. The variable domain in full, completed from reference TRBV14 and TRBJ2-1, reads EAGVTQFPSHSVIEKGQTVTLRCDPISGHDNLYWYRRVMGKEIKFLLHFVKESKQDESGMPNNRFLAERTGGTYSTLKVQPAELEDSGVYFCASSQGFGGSSYNEQFFGPGTRLTVL.

For the CDR3, the DNA is TGTGCCAGCAGCGCGCCGGGTCCACTCTACAATGAGCAGTTCTTC. Amino acid sequence: CASSAPGPLYNEQFF. V usage is TRBV5-6 and J usage is TRBJ2-1; D unclear. V was pared by 4 bases and J by 3 bases, with 14 bases between. This CDR3 comprises 15 residues. Germline lookup yields CDR1 SGHDT and CDR2 YYEEEE.

There are many counts of this clonotype. The genes are TRBV23-1 and TRBJ2-5, with D possibly called TRBD1 or TRBD2 (6 bases each). TRBV23-1 belongs to the ORF category, with a function that is uncertain. V was cut by 8 bases and J by 1 base, with 20 bases left in between. This CDR3 comprises 16 residues. As DNA, the CDR3 is TGCGCCAGCCGCCTTTGGAGGGGGGCCTTCCAAGAGACCCAGTACTTC. This encodes CASRLWRGAFQETQYF.

This clonotype was observed a few times. V usage is TRBV5-1 and J usage is TRBJ2-4; TRBD2 agrees at 7 bases. V trimming: 2 bases; J trimming: 3 bases; junction bases outside the gene matches: 8. Germline assignment: CDR1 SGHRS and CDR2 YFSETQ. This CDR3 region has 16 residues. The CDR3 protein is CASSFGGGGGKNIQYF. CDR3 coding DNA: TGCGCCAGCAGCTTCGGTGGGGGGGGAGGCAAAAACATTCAGTACTTC.

The rearrangement links TRBV7-2 to TRBJ2-5; tentatively, D is TRBD2 (6 bases). This CDR3 has 12 amino acids. The germline CDR1 and CDR2 sequences are SGHTA and FQGNSA. V was shortened by 4 bases and J by 7 bases, with 10 bases between the two germline ends. CDR3 region: CASSYGGWTQYF. CDR3 sequence (DNA): TGTGCCAGCAGCTATGGAGGGTGGACCCAGTACTTC.

The V call is TRBV28, the J call TRBJ2-1; D is unresolved. In germline, CDR1 is MDHEN, CDR2 SYDVKM. Trimming shortened V by 6 bases and J by 1 base, and 7 bases separated the two germline ends. This CDR3 spans 13 amino acids. CDR3 bases: TGTGCCAGCAGCTCAAGATCCTACAATGAGCAGTTCTTC. This sequence encodes CASSSRSYNEQFF.